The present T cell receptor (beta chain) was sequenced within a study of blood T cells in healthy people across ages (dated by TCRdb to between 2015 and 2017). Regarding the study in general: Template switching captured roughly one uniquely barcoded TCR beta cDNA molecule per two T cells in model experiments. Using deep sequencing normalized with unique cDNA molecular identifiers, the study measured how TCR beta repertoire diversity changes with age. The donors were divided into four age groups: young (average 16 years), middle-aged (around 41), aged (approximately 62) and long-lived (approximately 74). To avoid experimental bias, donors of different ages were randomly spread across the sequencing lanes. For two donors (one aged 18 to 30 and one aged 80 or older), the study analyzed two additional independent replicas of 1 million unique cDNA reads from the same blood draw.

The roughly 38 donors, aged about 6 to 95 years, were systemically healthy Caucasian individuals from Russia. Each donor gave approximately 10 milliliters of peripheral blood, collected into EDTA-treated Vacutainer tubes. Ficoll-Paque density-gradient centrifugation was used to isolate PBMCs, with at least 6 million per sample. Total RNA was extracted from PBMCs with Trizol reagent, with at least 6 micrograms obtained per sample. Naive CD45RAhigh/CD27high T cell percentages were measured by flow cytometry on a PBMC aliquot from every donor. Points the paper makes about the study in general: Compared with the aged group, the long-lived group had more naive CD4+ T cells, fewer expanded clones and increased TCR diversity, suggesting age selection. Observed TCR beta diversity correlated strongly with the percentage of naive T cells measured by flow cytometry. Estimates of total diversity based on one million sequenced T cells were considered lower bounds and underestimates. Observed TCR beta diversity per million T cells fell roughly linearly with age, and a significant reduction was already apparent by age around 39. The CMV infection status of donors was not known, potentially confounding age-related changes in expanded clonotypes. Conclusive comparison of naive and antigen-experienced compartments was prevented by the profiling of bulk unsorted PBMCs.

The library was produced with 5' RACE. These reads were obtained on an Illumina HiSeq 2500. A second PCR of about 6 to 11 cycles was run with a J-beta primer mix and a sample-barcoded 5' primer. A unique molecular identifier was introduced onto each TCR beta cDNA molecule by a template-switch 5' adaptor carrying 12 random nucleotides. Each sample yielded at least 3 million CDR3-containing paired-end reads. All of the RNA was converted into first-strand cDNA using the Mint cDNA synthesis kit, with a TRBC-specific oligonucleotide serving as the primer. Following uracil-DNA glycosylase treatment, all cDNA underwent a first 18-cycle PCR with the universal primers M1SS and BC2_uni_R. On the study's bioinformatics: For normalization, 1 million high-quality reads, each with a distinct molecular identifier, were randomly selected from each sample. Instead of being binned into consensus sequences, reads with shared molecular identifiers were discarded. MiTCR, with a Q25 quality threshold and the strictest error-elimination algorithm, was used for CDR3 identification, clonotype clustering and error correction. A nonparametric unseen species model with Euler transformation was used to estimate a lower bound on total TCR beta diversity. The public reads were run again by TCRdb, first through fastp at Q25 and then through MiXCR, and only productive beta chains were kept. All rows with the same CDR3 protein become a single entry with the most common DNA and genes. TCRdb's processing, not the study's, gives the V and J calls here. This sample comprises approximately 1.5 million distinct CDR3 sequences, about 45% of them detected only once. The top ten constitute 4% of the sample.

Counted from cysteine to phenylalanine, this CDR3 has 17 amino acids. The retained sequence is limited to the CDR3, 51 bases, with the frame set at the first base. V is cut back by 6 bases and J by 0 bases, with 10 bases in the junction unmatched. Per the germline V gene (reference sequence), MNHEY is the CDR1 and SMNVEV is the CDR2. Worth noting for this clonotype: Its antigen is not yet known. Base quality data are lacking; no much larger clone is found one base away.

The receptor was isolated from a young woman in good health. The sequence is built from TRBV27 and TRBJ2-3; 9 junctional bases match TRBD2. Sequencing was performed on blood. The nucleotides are TGTGCCAGCAGCCGTATCTTAGCGGGAGTAAGCACAGATACGCAGTATTTT. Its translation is CASSRILAGVSTDTQYF.